Sequencing of this T cell receptor beta chain was carried out in a study of cytomegalovirus exposure and HLA in healthy donors. Use of 60 Vbeta and 13 Jbeta primers characterized the PCR. Generated by immunoSEQ multiplex PCR, the TCRdb table keeps only in-frame clones and is missing some. Among hundreds of thousands of clones, roughly 85% were seen once, and the ten largest hold around 1.8%. In germline, CDR1 is PRHDT, CDR2 FYEKMQ (reference sequence). This CDR3 has 17 residues. V was clipped by 0 bases and J by 0 bases, with 15 bases between them. This chain uses TRBV13 with TRBJ2-7, with a tentative D call TRBD2 (6 bases). Source material: PBMCs. The receptor's source is a man aged 18 to 30 in good health and CMV-seronegative. For the CDR3, the DNA is TGTGCCAGCAGCTTAGGCCGTGAGGGAGGCACCTCCTACGAGCAGTACTTC. Amino acids: CASSLGREGGTSYEQYF.